The 14 T cell receptor beta chains below come from one sample, sequenced in a study of T-cell memory formation after mild COVID-19. TCRdb independently ran MiXCR on the 5' RACE reads; one entry per CDR3 protein. The sample yields some 260,000 distinct CDR3 sequences, roughly 15% seen once. The sequenced material came from PBMCs or a T cell subset sorted from them (not recorded which). The origin of the receptors is a young man who had mild COVID-19 (a few samples of this study predate the infection). Cell type and time point are not known.

This clonotype was seen only a few times. The rearrangement links TRBV4-1 to TRBJ2-5; the match to TRBD2 covers 14 bases. With 6 bases clipped from V and 11 bases from J, the junction kept 14 bases outside the gene matches. The CDR3 runs 16 residues. Germline V gene sequence: CDR1 MGHRA, CDR2 YSYEKL. The CDR3 coding sequence is TGCGCCAGCAGTTATCCCCGGACTAGCGGGGGGATGTGGCAGTACTTC. Translating it yields CASSYPRTSGGMWQYF.

There are many counts of this clonotype. The V call is TRBV11-2, the J call TRBJ2-1; a possible D gene is TRBD2 (5 bases). The CDR3 is 13 amino acids. Germline V gene lookup returns CDR1 SGHAT and CDR2 FQNNGV. V was shortened by 6 bases and J by 7 bases, with 13 bases between the two germline ends. The CDR3 region is CASSLGLQNEQFF. The DNA of the CDR3 is TGTGCCAGCAGTCTCGGACTTCAAAATGAGCAGTTCTTC.

This clonotype was recorded a few times. The chain uses TRBV12-3 or TRBV12-4 and TRBJ1-5; no clear D gene. The CDR3 consists of 13 residues. V lost 2 bases, J lost 7 bases, and 9 bases lay in between. CDR3 DNA: TGTGCCAGCAGTTTACAAGATTTGCAGCCCCAGCATTTT. Translated: CASSLQDLQPQHF.

V and J are TRBV30 and TRBJ1-5, with D possibly TRBD1 on 5 matching bases. CDR1 is GTSNPN and CDR2 is SVGIG in the germline V gene (reference sequence). V shed 3 bases and J shed 7 bases, with 13 bases lying between them. The CDR3 loop spans 13 amino acids. CDR3 sequence (DNA): TGTGCCTGGAGCGTCGGGGGGAAACAGCCCCAGCATTTT. This gives the protein CAWSVGGKQPQHF.

This clonotype was detected ten times or more. This chain uses TRBV5-6 with TRBJ2-3; 13 nucleotides line up with TRBD2. J gave up 5 bases and V 4 bases, and 7 bases lay outside the gene matches. CDR3 length equals 16 residues. The V gene's germline CDR1 is SGHDT and CDR2 YYEEEE. CDR3 in DNA: TGTGCCAGCAGCCGCCGACTAGCGGGGGGCTTAGATACGCAGTATTTT. Protein: CASSRRLAGGLDTQYF.

J is TRBJ1-3 and V is TRBV5-1; 8 bases match TRBD1. V shed 4 bases and J 3 bases; nucleotides not matched to a gene: 15. Germline V lookup: CDR1 SGHRS, CDR2 YFSETQ. This CDR3 is built from 18 residues. CDR3 region: CASSRNPGGAFDGNTIYF. The CDR3 region has the DNA TGCGCCAGCAGCCGAAACCCAGGGGGCGCCTTCGATGGAAACACCATATATTTT.

As for this clonotype: Mismatch with germline at one junction end may stem from a read error. V is TRBV7-2 and J is TRBJ2-4, with D possibly matching TRBD1 (8 bases). Looked up from germline, CDR1 is SGHTA and CDR2 is FQGNSA. The CDR3 has 13 amino acids. The CDR3 nucleotides read TGTGCCACCAGCCGACAGGGGAGGGACATTCAGTACTTC. It specifies CATSRQGRDIQYF.

This chain joins TRBV25-1 and TRBJ2-3; D uncertain. The CDR3 is made up of 15 amino acids. CDR1 MGHDK and CDR2 SYGVNS come from the germline V gene. V was shortened by 2 bases and J by 5 bases, with 14 bases between the two germline ends. CDR3 coding DNA: TGTGCCAGCAGTGAACCATCAATTGAAAAAGATACGCAGTATTTT. It translates to CASSEPSIEKDTQYF.

The rearrangement links TRBV10-3 to TRBJ2-1; D might be TRBD1 (6 bases). The CDR3 is made up of 13 amino acids. The V gene lost 4 bases and the J gene lost 8 bases, with 12 bases spanning the gap. CDR1 is ENHRY and CDR2 is SYGVKD in the germline V gene. CDR3 nucleotide sequence: TGTGCCATCAGTGCTTGGGGGCGCGATGAGCAGTTCTTC. Residues: CAISAWGRDEQFF.

This clonotype was recorded a few times. The V and J genes are TRBV4-3 and TRBJ1-2; no clear D gene. Germline values: CDR1 LGHNA, CDR2 YSLEER. V was trimmed by 0 bases and J by 4 bases, leaving 12 bases between them. The CDR3 length is 15 residues. The CDR3 is CASSQEADHRYGYTF. The CDR3 region has the DNA TGCGCCAGCAGCCAAGAGGCAGATCATCGCTATGGCTACACCTTC.

The chain is built from TRBV5-4 and TRBJ1-4, with TRBD1 matching 9 bases. CDR3 length: 16 residues. After removal of 3 bases from V and 7 bases from J, the junction contained 10 bases not matched to a gene. Germline assignment: CDR1 SGHNT and CDR2 YYREEE (reference sequence). As DNA, the CDR3 is TGTGCCAGCAGCTCCACTGTACAGGGGGCAGGTGAAAAACTGTTTTTT. Protein product: CASSSTVQGAGEKLFF.

This clonotype is labeled medium-sized. The V and J genes are TRBV4-1 and TRBJ2-5, with D perhaps TRBD2 (7 bases). Between the trimmed V and J ends, which lost 3 bases and 1 base, there was a span of 24 bases. The CDR3 extends over 19 amino acids. Germline V gives CDR1 MGHRA, CDR2 YSYEKL. The CDR3 loop reads CASSHPGLRGGAFQETQYF. CDR3 sequence (DNA): TGCGCCAGCAGCCACCCCGGGCTTAGGGGGGGGGCGTTCCAAGAGACCCAGTACTTC.

In this sample, this clonotype turned up a few times. The chain links TRBV20-1 to TRBJ1-3; D unclear. Trimming took off 2 bases at V and 4 bases at J, with 9 bases between the two ends. The CDR3 has 13 residues. Per germline, CDR1 DFQATT and CDR2 SNEGSKA (reference sequence). CDR3 region: CSARSLEGNTIYF. As DNA, the CDR3 is TGCAGTGCTAGATCCTTAGAAGGAAACACCATATATTTT.

V usage is TRBV6-2 or TRBV6-3 and J usage is TRBJ2-3, with D unresolved. The CDR3 extends over 13 amino acids. V lost 7 bases, J lost 4 bases, and 12 bases lay in between. Germline V CDR1 and CDR2: MNHEY, SVGEGT. The CDR3 coding sequence is TGTGCCAGCAACCCCCCCTGGCCAGATACGCAGTATTTT. Its translation: CASNPPWPDTQYF.